The present T cell receptor (beta chain) was sequenced within a study of molecular identifiers for immune sequencing clone quantification. TCRdb reprocessed the PCR reads with MiXCR, giving one entry per CDR3 protein. The sample has around 470,000 distinct CDR3 sequences, roughly 26% seen once. Sample: naive CD8+ T cells from blood, with Jurkat cell RNA spiked in. The subset was: FACS-sorted CD8+CD4-CCR7+CD45RA+ naive T cells. The sequence derives from a human donor in good health. Some libraries in this study had Jurkat cell RNA spiked in.

In DNA form, the CDR3 reads TGTGCCAGCAGTTATACGTTGGGGGTCTCTGGGGCCAACGTCCTGACTTTC. Protein product: CASSYTLGVSGANVLTF. The rearrangement joins TRBV6-2 or TRBV6-3 to TRBJ2-6, with D perhaps given as TRBD1 or TRBD2 (5 bases each). Trimming removed 3 bases from V and 0 bases from J, with 12 bases in between. In germline, CDR1 is MNHEY, CDR2 SVGEGT. The CDR3 totals 17 residues.